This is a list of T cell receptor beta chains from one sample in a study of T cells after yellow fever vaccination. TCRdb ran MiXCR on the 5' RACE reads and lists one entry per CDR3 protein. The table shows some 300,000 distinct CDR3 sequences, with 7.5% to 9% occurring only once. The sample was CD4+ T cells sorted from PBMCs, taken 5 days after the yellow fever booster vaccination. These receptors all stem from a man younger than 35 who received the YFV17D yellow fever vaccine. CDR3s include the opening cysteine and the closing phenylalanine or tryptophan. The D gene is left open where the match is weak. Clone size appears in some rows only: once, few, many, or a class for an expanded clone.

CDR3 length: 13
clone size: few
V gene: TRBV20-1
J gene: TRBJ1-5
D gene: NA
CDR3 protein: CSAPGPTDQPQHF
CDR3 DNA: TGCAGTGCCCCCGGTCCCACAGATCAGCCCCAGCATTTT

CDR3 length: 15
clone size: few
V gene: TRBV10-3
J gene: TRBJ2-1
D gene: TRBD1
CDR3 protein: CAITRGQGAYNEQFF
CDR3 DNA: TGTGCCATCACGAGAGGACAGGGGGCCTACAATGAGCAGTTCTTC

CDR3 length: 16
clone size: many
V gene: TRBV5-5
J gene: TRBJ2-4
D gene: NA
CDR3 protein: CASSFIGGLAKNIQYF
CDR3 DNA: TGTGCCAGCAGCTTTATAGGGGGGTTAGCCAAAAACATTCAGTACTTC

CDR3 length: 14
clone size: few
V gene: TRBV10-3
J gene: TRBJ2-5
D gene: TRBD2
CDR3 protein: CAISGAGGPETQYF
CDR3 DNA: TGTGCCATCAGTGGAGCGGGGGGGCCGGAGACCCAGTACTTC

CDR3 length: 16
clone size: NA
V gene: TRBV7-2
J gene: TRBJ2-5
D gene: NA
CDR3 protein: CASSQTYRGALETQYF
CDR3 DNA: TGTGCCAGCAGCCAAACGTATCGGGGGGCATTAGAGACCCAGTACTTC

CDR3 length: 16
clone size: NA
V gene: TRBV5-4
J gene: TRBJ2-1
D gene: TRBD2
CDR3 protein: CASSLGTSGGVNEQFF
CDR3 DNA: TGTGCCAGCAGCTTGGGAACTAGCGGGGGGGTCAATGAGCAGTTCTTC

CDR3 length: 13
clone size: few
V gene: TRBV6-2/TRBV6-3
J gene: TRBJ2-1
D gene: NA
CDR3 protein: CASSNPHGREQFF
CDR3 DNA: TGTGCCAGCAGTAACCCCCACGGAAGAGAGCAGTTCTTC

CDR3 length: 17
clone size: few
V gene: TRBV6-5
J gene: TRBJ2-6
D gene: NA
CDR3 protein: CASSLRPPRAGANVLTF
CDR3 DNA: TGTGCCAGCAGTCTTAGACCCCCCAGGGCTGGGGCCAACGTCCTGACTTTC

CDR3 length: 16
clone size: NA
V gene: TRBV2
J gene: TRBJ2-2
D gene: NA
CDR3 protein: CASSERADLNTGELFF
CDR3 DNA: TGTGCCAGCAGTGAGAGGGCGGACTTGAACACCGGGGAGCTGTTTTTT

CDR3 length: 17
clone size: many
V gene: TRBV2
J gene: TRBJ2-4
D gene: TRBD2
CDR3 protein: CASSDLAGAVAKNIQYF
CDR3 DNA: TGTGCCAGCAGTGACCTAGCGGGGGCAGTAGCCAAAAACATTCAGTACTTC

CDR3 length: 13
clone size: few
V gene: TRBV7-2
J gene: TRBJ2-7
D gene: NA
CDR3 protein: CASTTGTRYEQYF
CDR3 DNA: TGTGCCAGCACCACCGGGACACGGTACGAGCAGTACTTC

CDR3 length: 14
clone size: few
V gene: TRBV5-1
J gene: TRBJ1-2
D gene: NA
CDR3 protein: CASTAGGERYGYTF
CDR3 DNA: TGCGCCAGCACTGCGGGGGGCGAGCGCTATGGCTACACCTTC

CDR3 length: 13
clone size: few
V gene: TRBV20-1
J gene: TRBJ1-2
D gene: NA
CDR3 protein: CSARDGKSYGYTF
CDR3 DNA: TGCAGTGCTAGAGATGGGAAGAGCTATGGCTACACCTTC

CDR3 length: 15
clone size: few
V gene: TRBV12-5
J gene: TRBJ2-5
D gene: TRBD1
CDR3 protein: CASGLVRTGRETQYF
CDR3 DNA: TGTGCTAGTGGTTTGGTACGGACAGGCCGGGAGACCCAGTACTTC

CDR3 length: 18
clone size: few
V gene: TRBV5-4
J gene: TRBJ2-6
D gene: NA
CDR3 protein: CASSPLERLIAGANVLTF
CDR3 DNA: TGTGCCAGCAGCCCCCTGGAGAGGTTGATAGCTGGGGCCAACGTCCTGACTTTC

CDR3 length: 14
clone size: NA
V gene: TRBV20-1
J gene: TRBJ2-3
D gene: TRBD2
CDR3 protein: CSALRAGGADTQYF
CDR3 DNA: TGCAGTGCTCTCCGAGCGGGGGGAGCAGATACGCAGTATTTT

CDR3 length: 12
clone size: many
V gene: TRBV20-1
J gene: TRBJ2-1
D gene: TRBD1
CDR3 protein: CSASPSRTGQFF
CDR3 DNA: TGCAGTGCTTCCCCATCAAGGACAGGGCAGTTCTTC

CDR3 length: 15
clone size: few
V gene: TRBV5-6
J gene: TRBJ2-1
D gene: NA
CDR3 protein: CASSFLTLSYNEQFF
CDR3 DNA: TGTGCCAGCAGCTTCCTGACGCTCTCCTACAATGAGCAGTTCTTC

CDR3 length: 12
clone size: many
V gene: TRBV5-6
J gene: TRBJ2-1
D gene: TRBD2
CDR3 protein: CASSLNRDYQFF
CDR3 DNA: TGTGCCAGCAGCCTCAACCGGGACTACCAGTTCTTC

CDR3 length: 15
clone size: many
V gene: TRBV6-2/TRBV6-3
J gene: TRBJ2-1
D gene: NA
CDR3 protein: CASTKGGAPVNEQFF
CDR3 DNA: TGTGCCAGCACCAAAGGGGGGGCGCCGGTCAATGAGCAGTTCTTC

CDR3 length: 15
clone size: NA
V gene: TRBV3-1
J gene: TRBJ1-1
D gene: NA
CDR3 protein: CASSPTGWRGGSAFF
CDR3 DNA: TGTGCCAGCAGCCCTACCGGCTGGAGGGGAGGGTCGGCTTTCTTT

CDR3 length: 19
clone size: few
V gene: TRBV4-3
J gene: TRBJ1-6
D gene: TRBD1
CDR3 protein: CASGWGGTGSGSYNSPLHF
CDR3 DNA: TGCGCCAGCGGCTGGGGTGGGACAGGGAGTGGCTCCTATAATTCACCCCTCCACTTT

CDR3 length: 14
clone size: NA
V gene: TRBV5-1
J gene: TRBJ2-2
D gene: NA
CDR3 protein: CASKDGPATGELFF
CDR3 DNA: TGCGCCAGCAAGGACGGGCCGGCCACCGGGGAGCTGTTTTTT

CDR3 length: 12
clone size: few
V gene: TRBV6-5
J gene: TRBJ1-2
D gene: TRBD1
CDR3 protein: CASSPGGWGYTF
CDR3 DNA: TGTGCCAGCAGTCCAGGGGGCTGGGGCTACACCTTC

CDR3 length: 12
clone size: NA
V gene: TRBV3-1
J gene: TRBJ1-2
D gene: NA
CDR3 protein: CASSQRKVGYTF
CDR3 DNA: TGTGCCAGCAGCCAACGGAAGGTGGGCTACACCTTC

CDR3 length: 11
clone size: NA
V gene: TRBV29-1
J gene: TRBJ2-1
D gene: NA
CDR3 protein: CSASQGREQFF
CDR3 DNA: TGCAGCGCCTCTCAGGGGCGTGAGCAGTTCTTC

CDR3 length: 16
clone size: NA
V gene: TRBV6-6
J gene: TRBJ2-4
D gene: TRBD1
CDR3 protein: CASSFKGGTAKNIQYF
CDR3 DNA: TGTGCCAGCAGTTTTAAAGGGGGCACGGCCAAAAACATTCAGTACTTC

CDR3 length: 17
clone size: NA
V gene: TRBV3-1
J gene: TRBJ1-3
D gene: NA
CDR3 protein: CASSLSRTGSSGNTIYF
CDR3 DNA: TGTGCCAGCAGCCTATCTAGGACCGGTAGCTCTGGAAACACCATATATTTT

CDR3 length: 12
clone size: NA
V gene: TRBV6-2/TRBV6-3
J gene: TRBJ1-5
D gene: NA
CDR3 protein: CASNGGGQPQHF
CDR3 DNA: TGTGCCAGCAACGGGGGAGGTCAGCCCCAGCATTTT

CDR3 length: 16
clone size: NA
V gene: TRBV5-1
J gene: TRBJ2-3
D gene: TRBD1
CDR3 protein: CASSAIGDSFADTQYF
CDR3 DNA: TGCGCCAGCAGCGCTATCGGGGACAGCTTCGCAGATACGCAGTATTTT

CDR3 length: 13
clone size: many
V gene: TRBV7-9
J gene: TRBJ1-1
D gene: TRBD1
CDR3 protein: CASSRDRGPEAFF
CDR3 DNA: TGTGCCAGCAGCCGGGACAGAGGACCTGAAGCTTTCTTT

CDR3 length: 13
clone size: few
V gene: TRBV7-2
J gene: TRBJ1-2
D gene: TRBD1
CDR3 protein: CASSQGQGNGYTF
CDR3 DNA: TGTGCCAGCAGCCAGGGACAGGGCAATGGCTACACCTTC

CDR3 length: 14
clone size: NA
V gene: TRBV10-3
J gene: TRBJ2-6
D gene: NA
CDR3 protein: CAIIEGAGANVLTF
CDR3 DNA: TGTGCCATCATTGAGGGAGCCGGGGCCAACGTCCTGACTTTC

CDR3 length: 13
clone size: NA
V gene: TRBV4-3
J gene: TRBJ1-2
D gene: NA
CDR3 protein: CASSPRVEGSYTF
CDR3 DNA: TGCGCCAGCAGCCCTCGGGTTGAGGGGAGCTACACCTTC

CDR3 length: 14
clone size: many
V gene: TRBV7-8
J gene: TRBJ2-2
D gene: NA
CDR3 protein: CASSTNKNTGELFF
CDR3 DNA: TGTGCCAGCAGCACAAACAAGAACACCGGGGAGCTGTTTTTT

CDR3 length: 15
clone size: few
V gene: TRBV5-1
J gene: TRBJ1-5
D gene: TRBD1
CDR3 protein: CASSAGQGVDQPQHF
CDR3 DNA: TGCGCCAGCAGCGCGGGACAGGGTGTCGATCAGCCCCAGCATTTT

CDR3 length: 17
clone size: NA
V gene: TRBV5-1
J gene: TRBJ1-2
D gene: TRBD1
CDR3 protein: CASSLYLGQAEIYGYTF
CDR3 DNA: TGCGCCAGCAGCCTATATCTTGGACAGGCCGAGATCTATGGCTACACCTTC

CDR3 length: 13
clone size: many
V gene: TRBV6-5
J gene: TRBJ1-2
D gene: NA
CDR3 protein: CASSHRGNYGYTF
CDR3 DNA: TGTGCCAGCAGCCACAGAGGAAACTATGGCTACACCTTC

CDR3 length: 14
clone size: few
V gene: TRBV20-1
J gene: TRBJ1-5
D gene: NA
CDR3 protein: CSAVLGGARQPQHF
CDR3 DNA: TGCAGTGCTGTATTAGGGGGGGCCCGTCAGCCCCAGCATTTT

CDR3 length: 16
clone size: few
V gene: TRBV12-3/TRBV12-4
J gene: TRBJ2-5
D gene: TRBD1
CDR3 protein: CASGTQGVISQETQYF
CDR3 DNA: TGTGCCAGCGGCACACAGGGGGTAATCTCCCAAGAGACCCAGTACTTC

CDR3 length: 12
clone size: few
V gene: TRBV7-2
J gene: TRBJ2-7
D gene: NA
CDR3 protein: CASSYRGGEQYF
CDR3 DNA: TGTGCCAGCAGCTACAGGGGAGGCGAGCAGTACTTC

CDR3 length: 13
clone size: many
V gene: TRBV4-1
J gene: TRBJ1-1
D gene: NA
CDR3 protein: CASSLRGRTEAFF
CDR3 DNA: TGCGCCAGCAGCCTCAGGGGACGCACTGAAGCTTTCTTT

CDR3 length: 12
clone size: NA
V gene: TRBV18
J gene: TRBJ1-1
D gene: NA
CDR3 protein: CASSPTSTEAFF
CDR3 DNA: TGTGCCAGCTCACCAACAAGCACTGAAGCTTTCTTT

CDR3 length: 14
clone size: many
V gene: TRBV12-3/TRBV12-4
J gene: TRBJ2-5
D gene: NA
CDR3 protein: CASSLLAVLETQYF
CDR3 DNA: TGTGCCAGCAGTTTGTTAGCCGTGTTAGAGACCCAGTACTTC

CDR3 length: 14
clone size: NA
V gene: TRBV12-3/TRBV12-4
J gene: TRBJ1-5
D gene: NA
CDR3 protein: CASSFRGINQPQHF
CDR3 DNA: TGTGCCAGCAGTTTTCGGGGGATCAATCAGCCCCAGCATTTT

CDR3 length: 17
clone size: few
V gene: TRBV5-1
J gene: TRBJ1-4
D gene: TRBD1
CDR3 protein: CASSLGQTTPTNEKLFF
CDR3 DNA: TGCGCCAGCAGCCTGGGACAGACCACACCAACTAATGAAAAACTGTTTTTT

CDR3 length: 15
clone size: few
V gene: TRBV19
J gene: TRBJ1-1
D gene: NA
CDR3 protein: CASIGGGGFGTEAFF
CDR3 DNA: TGTGCCAGTATTGGGGGTGGAGGATTCGGCACTGAAGCTTTCTTT

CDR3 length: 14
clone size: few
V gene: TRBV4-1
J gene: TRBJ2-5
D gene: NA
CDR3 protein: CASSRPGRLETQYF
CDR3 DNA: TGCGCCAGCAGCCGCCCGGGACGCTTAGAGACCCAGTACTTC

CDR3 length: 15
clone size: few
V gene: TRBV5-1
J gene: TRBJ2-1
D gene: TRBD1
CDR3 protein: CASSPSGQSYNEQFF
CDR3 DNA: TGCGCCAGCAGCCCTTCGGGACAGAGCTACAATGAGCAGTTCTTC

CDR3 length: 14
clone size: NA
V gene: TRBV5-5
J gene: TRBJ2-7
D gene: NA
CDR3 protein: CASSPADYSYEQYF
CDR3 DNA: TGTGCCAGCAGCCCCGCAGATTACTCCTACGAGCAGTACTTC